This T cell receptor beta chain was captured in a study of tumour-infiltrating T cells in Burkitt lymphoma. TCRdb keeps only in-frame clones here, not all; method: immunoSEQ multiplex PCR. The repertoire includes thousands of clones, around 10% of them detected once, and 2.5% sits in the top ten. Germline V gene lookup returns CDR1 MGHRA and CDR2 YSYEKL. The length of the CDR3 is 17 residues. J was trimmed by 0 bases and V by 4 bases; bases with no gene match: 6. The chain has TRBV4-1 and TRBJ1-6, with 7 bases that match TRBD1. The clonotype was recovered from a human donor with diffuse large B-cell lymphoma. Sequencing used tumor tissue. In DNA, the CDR3 is TGCGCCAGCAGCCTGAAGACAGGGAGCTCCTATAATTCACCCCTCCACTTT. As protein: CASSLKTGSSYNSPLHF.